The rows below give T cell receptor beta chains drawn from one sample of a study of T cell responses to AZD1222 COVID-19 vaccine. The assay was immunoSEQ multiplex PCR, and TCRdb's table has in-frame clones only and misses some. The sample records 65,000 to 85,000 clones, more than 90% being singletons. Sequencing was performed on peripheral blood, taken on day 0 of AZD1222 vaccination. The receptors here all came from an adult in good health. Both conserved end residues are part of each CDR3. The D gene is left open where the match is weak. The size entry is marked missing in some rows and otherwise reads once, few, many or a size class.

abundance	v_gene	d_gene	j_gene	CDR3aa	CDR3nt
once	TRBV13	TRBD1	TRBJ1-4	CASSQRTGGTNEKLFF	TGTGCCAGCAGCCAACGGACAGGGGGAACTAATGAAAAACTGTTTTTT
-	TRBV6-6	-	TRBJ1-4	CASVPPGGLEKLFF	TGTGCCAGCGTACCTCCGGGGGGCCTTGAAAAACTGTTTTTT
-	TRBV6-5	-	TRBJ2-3	CASSYWGVVTDTQYF	TGTGCCAGCAGTTACTGGGGGGTAGTTACAGATACGCAGTATTTT
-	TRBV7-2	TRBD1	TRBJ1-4	CASAGGQGEKLFF	TGTGCCAGCGCAGGGGGACAGGGTGAAAAACTGTTTTTT
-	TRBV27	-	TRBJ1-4	CASRRASATNEKLFF	TGTGCCAGCAGGCGAGCCTCTGCAACTAATGAAAAACTGTTTTTT
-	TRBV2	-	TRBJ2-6	CASLRLTPSGANVLTF	TGTGCCAGCCTGCGGCTGACCCCCTCTGGGGCCAACGTCCTGACTTTC
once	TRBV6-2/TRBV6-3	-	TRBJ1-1	CASSYTERTEAFF	TGTGCCAGCAGTTACACGGAACGAACTGAAGCTTTCTTT
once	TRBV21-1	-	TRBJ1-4	CASATETRGEKLFF	TGTGCCAGCGCTACGGAGACTCGGGGGGAAAAACTGTTTTTT
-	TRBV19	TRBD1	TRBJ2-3	CASSKSGQVSTDTQYF	TGTGCCAGTAGTAAGAGTGGACAGGTGAGCACAGATACGCAGTATTTT
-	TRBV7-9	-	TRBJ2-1	CASSLWLDRAYNEQFF	TGTGCCAGCAGCTTATGGCTGGACAGAGCCTACAATGAGCAGTTCTTC
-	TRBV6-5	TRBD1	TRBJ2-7	CASSPGTGDYEQYF	TGTGCCAGCAGTCCCGGGACAGGGGACTACGAGCAGTACTTC
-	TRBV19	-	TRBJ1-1	CASSIRRGEAFF	TGTGCCAGTAGTATACGCCGGGGTGAAGCTTTCTTT
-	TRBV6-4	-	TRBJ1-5	CASSLDLNQPQHF	TGTGCCAGCAGCCTCGATCTCAATCAGCCCCAGCATTTT
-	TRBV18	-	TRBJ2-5	CASSTVEETQYF	TGTGCCAGCTCCACAGTCGAAGAGACCCAGTACTTC
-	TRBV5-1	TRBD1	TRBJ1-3	CASSPGQGGSLTYF	TGCGCCAGCAGCCCGGGACAGGGGGGTTCACTTACGTATTTT